One TCR beta chain is described in this entry. Its target is unknown. This specimen comes from a study of T cells expressing NK-cell markers. The germline V gene has CDR1 MNHEY and CDR2 SMNVEV (reference sequence). The CDR3 runs 13 residues. TCRdb re-called the 5' RACE reads; every CDR3 protein appears as one record, without DNA. The sample totals roughly 180,000 distinct CDR3 sequences. Broader study findings: The CD3+CD56-NKG2C+ fraction was also led by these clonotypes in a handful of donors. Dominant NKG2C+ clonotype frequencies of roughly 1.0-7.0% of CD8+ T cells were measured in over 5 donors.

The sample taken for sequencing was blood T cells: a sorted CD56 or NKG2C T cell subset, CD4+ or CD8+ T cells, or bulk PBMC T cells (not recorded which). The clonotype comes from a woman aged 18-70 years in good health. This chain joins TRBV27 and TRBJ2-7. The CDR3 region is CASSSKSSYEQYF.